This T cell receptor beta chain was observed in a study of T cell repertoires in cytomegalovirus infection. Study overall: In public TCR beta signatures, there were indications of both CMV infection and matching HLA type.

TCRdb re-called the reads through MiXCR, storing one row per CDR3 protein. The sample gives nearly 650,000 distinct CDR3 sequences, approximately 24% of which show up once; 7.5% to 9% is in the top ten. Whole-study findings and limits: There were carriers of CMV plus the relevant HLA, and cumulative public TCR beta family frequency identified them. CMV-specific HLA-C-restricted TCR beta clonotypes dominated the ex vivo response.

This clonotype was counted many times. Antigen: not known. Germline V CDR1 and CDR2: SGHTA, FQGNSA. The CDR3 runs to 17 residues. V was cut by 4 bases and J by 3 bases, with 21 bases left in between. The TCR was taken from a human donor in good health (CMV status not recorded). Some clones in this sample may be carry-over from other donors' samples. V and J are TRBV7-2 and TRBJ1-2; a possible D gene is TRBD1 (5 bases). Input material: CD8+ T cells from PBMCs. For the CDR3, the DNA is TGTGCCAGCAGCTCCCCAGGGACTTCGTTTCGGGACTATGGCTACACCTTC. Amino acid sequence: CASSSPGTSFRDYGYTF.